A selection of T cell receptor beta chains follows, all from one sample in a study of CD8 T cells in Susac syndrome. From the immunoSEQ multiplex PCR reads, TCRdb called clonotypes with MiXCR, one entry per CDR3 protein. The sample gives about 130,000 distinct CDR3 sequences, about 95% of which show up once; approximately 0.18% is in the top ten. The source material was CD8+ T cells from PBMCs. The receptors were gathered from a human donor with Susac syndrome. Both conserved end residues are part of each CDR3. A D gene is named only where the DNA matches it firmly. A clone size is listed for some rows: how often the clone was seen (once, few, many), or a class if it is expanded.

abundance,v_gene,j_gene,d_gene,CDR3aa,CDR3nt
-,TRBV30,TRBJ2-3,TRBD2,CAWSVQVAGAGDTQYF,TGTGCCTGGAGTGTACAAGTAGCGGGAGCAGGAGATACGCAGTATTTT
-,TRBV9,TRBJ1-1,TRBD1,CASSVGGTGPNTEAFF,TGTGCCAGCAGCGTAGGGGGGACAGGGCCGAACACTGAAGCTTTCTTT
-,TRBV5-6,TRBJ2-1,TRBD2,CASRATSGKEFF,TGTGCCAGCAGAGCCACTAGCGGGAAGGAGTTCTTC
-,TRBV27,TRBJ2-4,TRBD2,CASSYSGENIQYF,TGTGCCAGCAGTTACAGCGGGGAAAACATTCAGTACTTC
-,TRBV11-2,TRBJ2-2,-,CASRWTGTGTGELFF,TGTGCCAGCAGATGGACCGGGACGGGCACCGGGGAGCTGTTTTTT
-,TRBV18,TRBJ2-1,-,CASSPGVNTYNEQFF,TGTGCCAGCTCACCAGGTGTAAACACCTACAATGAGCAGTTCTTC
once,TRBV9,TRBJ2-1,TRBD2,CASSGTSDGNNEQFF,TGTGCCAGCAGCGGCACTAGCGATGGCAACAATGAGCAGTTCTTC
-,TRBV20-1,TRBJ2-4,-,CSATLEGAVLAKNIQYF,TGCAGTGCTACGCTTGAGGGAGCGGTCCTAGCCAAAAACATTCAGTACTTC
-,TRBV10-3,TRBJ2-3,-,CAIRAVDPRTDTQYF,TGTGCCATCAGGGCCGTTGACCCCCGCACAGATACGCAGTATTTT
-,TRBV7-8,TRBJ2-7,-,CASSLKVFGPRQYSYEQYF,TGTGCCAGCAGCTTAAAAGTTTTTGGCCCACGCCAATACTCCTACGAGCAGTACTTC
-,TRBV6-6,TRBJ2-5,-,CASSSLSLPQETQYF,TGTGCCAGCAGTTCCCTCTCTTTACCCCAAGAGACCCAGTACTTC
-,TRBV30,TRBJ1-5,-,CAWSVGTENQPQHF,TGTGCCTGGAGTGTCGGGACTGAGAATCAGCCCCAGCATTTT